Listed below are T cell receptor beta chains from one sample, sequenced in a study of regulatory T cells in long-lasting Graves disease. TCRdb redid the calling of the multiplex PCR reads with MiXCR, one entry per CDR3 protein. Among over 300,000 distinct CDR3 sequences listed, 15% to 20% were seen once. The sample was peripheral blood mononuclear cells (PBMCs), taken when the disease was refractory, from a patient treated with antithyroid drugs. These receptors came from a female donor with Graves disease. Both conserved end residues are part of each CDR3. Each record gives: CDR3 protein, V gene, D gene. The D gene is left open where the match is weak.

CDR3 protein: CASSLWRDDTEAFF; V gene: TRBV7-9; D gene: NA
CDR3 protein: CASSPPGQGYEQYF; V gene: TRBV18; D gene: TRBD1
CDR3 protein: CASRQQGLNYGYTF; V gene: TRBV6-1; D gene: NA
CDR3 protein: CASSSLTGVNSPLHF; V gene: TRBV28; D gene: TRBD1
CDR3 protein: CASSLAEQGYSYNSPLHF; V gene: TRBV7-8; D gene: NA
CDR3 protein: CASSLSGQPGGELFF; V gene: TRBV12-3/TRBV12-4; D gene: NA
CDR3 protein: CASAKNQVGNEQFF; V gene: TRBV27; D gene: NA
CDR3 protein: CASSLEGQPRETQYF; V gene: TRBV5-5; D gene: NA
CDR3 protein: CASSLGGSSYNEQFF; V gene: TRBV5-1; D gene: NA
CDR3 protein: CASRYSTGRGTEAFF; V gene: TRBV6-5; D gene: TRBD1
CDR3 protein: CASSLTPVAGSLHTQYF; V gene: TRBV27; D gene: NA
CDR3 protein: CASSVFGLAETQYF; V gene: TRBV5-1; D gene: TRBD2
CDR3 protein: CASSVTSGRDTGELFF; V gene: TRBV9; D gene: TRBD2
CDR3 protein: CASSSTPSGETQYF; V gene: TRBV27; D gene: NA
CDR3 protein: CASSPRDTNEKLFF; V gene: TRBV18; D gene: NA
CDR3 protein: CATSDLGQANTGELFF; V gene: TRBV24-1; D gene: NA
CDR3 protein: CASSVGVAGAGYEQYF; V gene: TRBV6-1; D gene: TRBD2
CDR3 protein: CSAVVGSSNQPQHF; V gene: TRBV20-1; D gene: NA
CDR3 protein: CASSLDGGRFGEQYF; V gene: TRBV7-8; D gene: TRBD2
CDR3 protein: CASKGGWSTGELFF; V gene: TRBV12-3/TRBV12-4; D gene: NA
CDR3 protein: CSVLSTSSTDTQYF; V gene: TRBV20-1; D gene: NA
CDR3 protein: CASSLRLNTGELFF; V gene: TRBV12-3/TRBV12-4; D gene: NA
CDR3 protein: CASSPRPPKGGFEQYF; V gene: TRBV6-1; D gene: NA
CDR3 protein: CASSLNHQGQNLYGYTF; V gene: TRBV28; D gene: TRBD1
CDR3 protein: CASSLPWGHEQYF; V gene: TRBV7-9; D gene: NA
CDR3 protein: CSARRGGNSNQPQHF; V gene: TRBV20-1; D gene: NA
CDR3 protein: CASSVPPVYEQYF; V gene: TRBV6-1; D gene: NA
CDR3 protein: CASSSGQGGGYTF; V gene: TRBV28; D gene: TRBD1
CDR3 protein: CASSETFREAFF; V gene: TRBV6-2/TRBV6-3; D gene: NA
CDR3 protein: CASSQGTGNGYTF; V gene: TRBV4-3; D gene: NA
CDR3 protein: CASSRGSFDHNEKLFF; V gene: TRBV19; D gene: NA
CDR3 protein: CASSATGRGAVVNTEAFF; V gene: TRBV6-4; D gene: NA
CDR3 protein: CSVAGKGEQYF; V gene: TRBV29-1; D gene: NA
CDR3 protein: CSARRGGGGTYNEQFF; V gene: TRBV20-1; D gene: NA
CDR3 protein: CASSFHSGGPYGYTF; V gene: TRBV12-3/TRBV12-4; D gene: TRBD1
CDR3 protein: CASSRTVNTGELFF; V gene: TRBV14; D gene: NA
CDR3 protein: CASTGQGKDYGYTF; V gene: TRBV2; D gene: TRBD1
CDR3 protein: CASSPSASSYNSPLHF; V gene: TRBV18; D gene: NA
CDR3 protein: CASSDTEEWGSYEQYF; V gene: TRBV7-9; D gene: NA
CDR3 protein: CASSLGGLWAQYF; V gene: TRBV11-2; D gene: NA
CDR3 protein: CAYHRGRSTEAFF; V gene: TRBV30; D gene: TRBD1
CDR3 protein: CASSHSSGGSYEQYF; V gene: TRBV4-1; D gene: TRBD1
CDR3 protein: CASSLGGSWGSTGELFF; V gene: TRBV5-4; D gene: NA
CDR3 protein: CASRYQGGTAGELFF; V gene: TRBV12-3/TRBV12-4; D gene: NA
CDR3 protein: CASSLGYGELFF; V gene: TRBV7-2; D gene: NA
CDR3 protein: CATSRVGRKNTEAFF; V gene: TRBV15; D gene: NA